The next 14 T cell receptor beta chains were all read from a single sample in a study of cytomegalovirus exposure and HLA in healthy donors. The PCR employed 60 Vbeta primers together with 13 Jbeta primers. The assay was immunoSEQ multiplex PCR, and TCRdb's table has in-frame clones only and misses some. The sample lists approximately 100,000 clones; more than 65% were seen once. Sequencing was performed on PBMCs. The receptors come from a boy aged 5-17 years in good health and CMV-seronegative.

The chain is built from TRBV6-5 and TRBJ1-1, with 7 bases fitting TRBD1. The CDR3 runs to 14 residues. Germline-derived CDR1 and CDR2 are MNHEY and SVGAGI. Trimming at V came to 2 bases and at J to 3 bases, leaving 3 bases not matched to a gene. The CDR3 region has the DNA TGTGCCAGCAGTTACAGGGGGCCAGACACTGAAGCTTTCTTT. This gives the protein CASSYRGPDTEAFF.

This clone was seen once. This chain links TRBV7-2 with TRBJ2-7, with 10 positions matching TRBD1. V gave up 4 bases and J gave up 3 bases; unmatched junction bases: 6. Germline values: CDR1 SGHTA, CDR2 FQGNSA. The CDR3 length is 15 residues. For the CDR3, the DNA is TGTGCCAGCAGCTCTGGGTGGGACAGGGGCTACGAGCAGTACTTC. Its translation: CASSSGWDRGYEQYF. The entire variable domain, with the rest obtained from reference TRBV7-2 and TRBJ2-7, is as follows: GAGVSQSPSNKVTEKGKDVELRCDPISGHTALYWYRQSLGQGLEFLIYFQGNSAPDKSGLPSDRFSAERTGGSVSTLTIQRTQQEDSAVYLCASSSGWDRGYEQYFGPGTRLTVT.

The gene calls are TRBV2 and TRBJ2-3; perhaps TRBD2 as D (6 bases). The CDR3 length is 12 residues. Germline V gives CDR1 SNHLY, CDR2 FYNNEI. With 6 bases removed from V and 7 bases from J, the gap between germline ends came to 11 bases. CDR3 sequence (DNA): TGTGCCAGCAGCAGGGAGGCCTATACGCAGTATTTT. Translated, it gives CASSREAYTQYF.

This clone was counted a single time. This chain connects TRBV7-2 to TRBJ2-3; D may be TRBD1 (6 bases). V was pared by 3 bases and J by 4 bases, with 17 bases between. Looked up from germline, CDR1 is SGHTA and CDR2 is FQGNSA. This CDR3 contains 16 residues. In DNA form, the CDR3 reads TGTGCCAGCAGCTTGTACGCAGGGGTGGGCGCAGATACGCAGTATTTT. It is translated as CASSLYAGVGADTQYF.

The chain is built from TRBV7-9 and TRBJ2-7; the match to TRBD2 covers 7 bases. Germline loops: CDR1 SEHNR, CDR2 FQNEAQ (reference sequence). Trimming took 1 base from V and 4 from J; bases not matched to a gene: 4. The length of the CDR3 is 14 residues. CDR3 DNA: TGTGCCAGCAGCTTAGTAGGACTAGGTTACGAGCAGTACTTC. It codes for CASSLVGLGYEQYF.

The V and J genes are TRBV7-6 and TRBJ2-7, with D unclear. This CDR3 region has 12 residues. Per the germline V gene, CDR1 is SGHVS and CDR2 is FNYEAQ. Trimming cost V 5 bases and J 2 bases, with 7 bases left between them. The CDR3 spells CASSPHPYEQYF. In nucleotides, the CDR3 is TGTGCCAGCAGCCCACACCCCTACGAGCAGTACTTC.

The chain recombines TRBV5-1 with TRBJ2-5; 9 nucleotides agree with TRBD2. The germline V gene has CDR1 SGHRS and CDR2 YFSETQ. The J segment lost 1 base and the V segment lost 4 bases, leaving 5 bases of the junction unmatched. This CDR3 spans 15 amino acids. CDR3 sequence (DNA): TGCGCCAGCAGCATGTGGCGGGGGGGCCAAGAGACCCAGTACTTC. Translating it yields CASSMWRGGQETQYF. Full variable domain (missing parts from reference TRBV5-1 and TRBJ2-5): KAGVTQTPRYLIKTRGQQVTLSCSPISGHRSVSWYQQTPGQGLQFLFEYFSETQRNKGNFPGRFSGRQFSNSRSEMNVSTLELGDSALYLCASSMWRGGQETQYFGPGTRLLVL.

The V gene is TRBV14, the J gene TRBJ2-1; 12 bases agree with TRBD2. This CDR3 is built from 17 residues. CDR1 SGHDN and CDR2 FVKESK come from the germline V gene. The J segment lost 2 bases and the V segment lost 4 bases, leaving 6 bases of the junction unmatched. Here the CDR3 DNA reads TGTGCCAGCAGCCTAAAGACTAGCGGGAGACCCTACAATGAGCAGTTCTTC. Its protein is CASSLKTSGRPYNEQFF.

The chain links TRBV25-1 to TRBJ1-2; a weak D match, TRBD1 (5 bases). The V gene's germline CDR1 is MGHDK and CDR2 SYGVNS. The CDR3 sequence is 13 residues long. V lost 2 bases and J 7 bases, leaving 11 bases between the germline ends. CDR3 region: CASSERGVGGYTF. In DNA, the CDR3 is TGTGCCAGCAGTGAAAGGGGCGTTGGTGGCTACACCTTC.

The gene calls are TRBV7-3 and TRBJ1-1; D perhaps matches TRBD1 (6 bases). The CDR3 loop spans 15 amino acids. Trimming pared 4 bases from V and 1 base from J, leaving 13 bases between. The germline gives CDR1 SGHTA, CDR2 FQGTGA. CDR3 residues: CASSSSAGANTEAFF. The CDR3 nucleotides read TGTGCCAGCAGCTCCTCGGCAGGGGCGAACACTGAAGCTTTCTTT. The complete variable domain, with remaining parts taken from reference TRBV7-3 and TRBJ1-1, reads GAGVSQTPSNKVTEKGKYVELRCDPISGHTALYWYRQSLGQGPEFLIYFQGTGAADDSGLPNDRFFAVRPEGSVSTLKIQRTERGDSAVYLCASSSSAGANTEAFFGQGTRLTVV.

The chain combines TRBV5-6 with TRBJ1-5; D not certain. The germline V and J ends were trimmed by 0 bases and 4 bases, with 8 bases remaining between them. Germline-derived CDR1 and CDR2 are SGHDT and YYEEEE. The CDR3 consists of 14 residues. CDR3 sequence reads: CASSLGRENQPQHF. The CDR3 nucleotides are TGTGCCAGCAGCTTGGGACGGGAAAATCAGCCCCAGCATTTT.

The V and J genes are TRBV28 and TRBJ2-3; TRBD2 aligns across 10 bases. Germline values: CDR1 MDHEN, CDR2 SYDVKM. With 5 bases clipped from V and 4 bases from J, the junction kept 9 bases outside the gene matches. The CDR3 covers 16 residues. The CDR3 here is CASSGTSGTPADTQYF. In DNA, the CDR3 is TGTGCCAGCAGTGGAACTAGCGGGACCCCCGCAGATACGCAGTATTTT.

This clone has only one observation. The gene calls are TRBV9 and TRBJ1-1; 8 bases are a match to TRBD1. The V and J ends lost 0 bases and 1 base, in that order; junction bases with no gene match: 2. The CDR3 is 15 amino acids. In germline, CDR1 is SGDLS, CDR2 YYNGEE. CDR3 sequence (DNA): TGTGCCAGCAGCGTAGTCGGGACAGGGAACACTGAAGCTTTCTTT. Residues: CASSVVGTGNTEAFF.

The V and J genes are TRBV6-1 and TRBJ1-1, with 8 nucleotides matching TRBD1. CDR3 length: 14 amino acids. Trimming at V came to 5 bases and at J to 11 bases, leaving 13 bases not matched to a gene. From germline, CDR1 is MNHNS and CDR2 SASEGT. The CDR3 sequence is CASSQFGQGRRAFF. CDR3 DNA sequence: TGTGCCAGCAGTCAATTCGGACAGGGCAGAAGGGCTTTCTTT.